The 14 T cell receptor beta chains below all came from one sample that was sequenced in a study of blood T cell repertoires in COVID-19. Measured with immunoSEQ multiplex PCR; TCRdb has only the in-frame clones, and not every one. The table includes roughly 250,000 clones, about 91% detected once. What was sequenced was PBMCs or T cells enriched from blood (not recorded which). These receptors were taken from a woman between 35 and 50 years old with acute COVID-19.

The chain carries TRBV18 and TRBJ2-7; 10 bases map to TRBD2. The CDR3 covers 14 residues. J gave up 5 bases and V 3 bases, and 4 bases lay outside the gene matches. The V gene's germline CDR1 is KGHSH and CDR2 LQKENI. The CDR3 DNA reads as TGTGCCAGCTCACCCCCTAGCGGGAGACACGAGCAGTACTTC. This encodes CASSPPSGRHEQYF.

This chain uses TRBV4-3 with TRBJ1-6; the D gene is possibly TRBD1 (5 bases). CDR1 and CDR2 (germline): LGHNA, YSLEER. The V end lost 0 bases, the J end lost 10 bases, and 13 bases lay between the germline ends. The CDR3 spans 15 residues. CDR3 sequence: CASSQEVGGGSPLHF. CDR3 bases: TGCGCCAGCAGCCAAGAAGTCGGGGGTGGATCACCCCTCCACTTT.

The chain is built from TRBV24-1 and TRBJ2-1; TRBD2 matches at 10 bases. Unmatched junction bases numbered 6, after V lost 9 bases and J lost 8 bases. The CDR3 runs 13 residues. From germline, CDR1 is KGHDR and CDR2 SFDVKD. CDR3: CATESGTSDEQFF. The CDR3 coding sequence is TGTGCCACCGAATCCGGGACTAGCGATGAGCAGTTCTTC.

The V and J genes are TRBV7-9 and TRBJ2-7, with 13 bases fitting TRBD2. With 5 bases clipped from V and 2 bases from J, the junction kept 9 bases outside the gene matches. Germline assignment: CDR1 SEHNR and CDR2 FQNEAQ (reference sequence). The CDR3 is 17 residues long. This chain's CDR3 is CASSTGLAGEVPYEQYV. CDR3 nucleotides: TGTGCCAGCAGCACAGGACTAGCGGGAGAAGTCCCCTACGAGCAGTACGTC.

As DNA, the CDR3 is TGTGCCAGCTCATACTTCCGACAGAACACTGAAGCTTTCTTT. Translated: CASSYFRQNTEAFF. This rearrangement joins TRBV18 to TRBJ1-1, with D uncertain. The V gene's germline CDR1 is KGHSH and CDR2 LQKENI. This CDR3 has 14 amino acids. V was trimmed by 5 bases and J by 1 base, leaving 11 bases between them.

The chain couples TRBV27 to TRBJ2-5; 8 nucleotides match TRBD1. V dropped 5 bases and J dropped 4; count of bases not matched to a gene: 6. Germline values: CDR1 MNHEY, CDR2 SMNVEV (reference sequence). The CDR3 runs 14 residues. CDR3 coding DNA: TGTGCCAGCAGTCCCAGGACAGGGTCAGAGACCCAGTACTTC. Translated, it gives CASSPRTGSETQYF.

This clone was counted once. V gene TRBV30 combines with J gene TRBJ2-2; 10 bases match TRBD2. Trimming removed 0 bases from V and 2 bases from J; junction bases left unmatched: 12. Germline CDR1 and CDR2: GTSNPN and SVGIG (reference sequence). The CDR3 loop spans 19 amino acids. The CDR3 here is CAWSVLGVAGGPNTGELFF. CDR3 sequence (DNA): TGTGCCTGGAGTGTACTAGGCGTAGCGGGAGGCCCAAACACCGGGGAGCTGTTTTTT.

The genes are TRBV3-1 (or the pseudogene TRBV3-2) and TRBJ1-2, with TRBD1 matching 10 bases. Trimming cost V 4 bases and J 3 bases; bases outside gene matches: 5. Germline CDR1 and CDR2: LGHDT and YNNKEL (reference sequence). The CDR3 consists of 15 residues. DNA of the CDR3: TGTGCCAGCAGCCGGGACAGGGGACGACACTATGGCTACACCTTC. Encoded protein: CASSRDRGRHYGYTF.

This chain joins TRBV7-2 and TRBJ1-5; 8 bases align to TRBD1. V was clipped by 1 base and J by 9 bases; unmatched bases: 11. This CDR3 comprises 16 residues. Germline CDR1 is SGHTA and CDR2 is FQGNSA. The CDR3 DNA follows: TGTGCCAGCAGCTTAGAGATAGGGACAGGAGATCTGCCCCAGCATTTT. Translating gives CASSLEIGTGDLPQHF.

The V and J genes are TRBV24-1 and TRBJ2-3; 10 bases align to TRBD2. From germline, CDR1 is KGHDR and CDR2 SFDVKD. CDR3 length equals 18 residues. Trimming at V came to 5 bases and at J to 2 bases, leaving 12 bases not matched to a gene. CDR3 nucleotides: TGTGCCACCAGTGTCCAGGGCGGGAGCGGGAGGGCCACAGATACGCAGTATTTT. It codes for CATSVQGGSGRATDTQYF.

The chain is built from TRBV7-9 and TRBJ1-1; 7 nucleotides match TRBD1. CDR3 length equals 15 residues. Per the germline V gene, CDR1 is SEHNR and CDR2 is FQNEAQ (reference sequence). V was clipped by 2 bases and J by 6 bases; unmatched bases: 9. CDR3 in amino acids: CASSLMEGARAEAFF. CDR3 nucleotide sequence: TGTGCCAGCAGCTTAATGGAGGGGGCTAGGGCTGAAGCTTTCTTT.

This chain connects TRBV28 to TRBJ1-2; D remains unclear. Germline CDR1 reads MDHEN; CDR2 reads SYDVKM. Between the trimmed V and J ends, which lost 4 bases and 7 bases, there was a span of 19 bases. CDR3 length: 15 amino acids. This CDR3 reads CASSYPGAGFVGYTF. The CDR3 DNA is TGTGCCAGCAGTTACCCAGGTGCAGGTTTTGTTGGCTACACCTTC.

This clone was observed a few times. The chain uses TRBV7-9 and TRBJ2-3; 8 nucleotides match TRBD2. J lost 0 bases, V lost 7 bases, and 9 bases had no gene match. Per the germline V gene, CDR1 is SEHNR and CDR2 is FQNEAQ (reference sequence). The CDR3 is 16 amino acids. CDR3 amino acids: CASTEFSGMSTDTQYF. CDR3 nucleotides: TGTGCCAGCACCGAATTTAGCGGGATGAGCACAGATACGCAGTATTTT.

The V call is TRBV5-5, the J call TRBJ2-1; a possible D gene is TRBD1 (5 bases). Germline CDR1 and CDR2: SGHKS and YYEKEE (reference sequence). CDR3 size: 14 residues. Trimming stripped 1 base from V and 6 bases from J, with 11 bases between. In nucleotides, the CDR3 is TGTGCCAGCAGCTTGCGAATTGACAGCAATGAGCAGTTCTTC. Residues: CASSLRIDSNEQFF. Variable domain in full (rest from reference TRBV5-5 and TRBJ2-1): DAGVTQSPTHLIKTRGQQVTLRCSPISGHKSVSWYQQVLGQGPQFIFQYYEKEERGRGNFPDRFSARQFPNYSSELNVNALLLGDSALYLCASSLRIDSNEQFFGPGTRLTVL.